These T cell receptor beta chains were read from a single sample in a study of T-cell reconstitution after alpha-beta-depleted transplantation in children. TCRdb analysed the PCR reads with MiXCR anew, one entry per CDR3 protein. The sample has about 200,000 distinct CDR3 sequences; approximately 6% are singletons. The sequencing used PBMCs, collected before TCRalphabeta/CD19-depleted stem cell transplant. Receptor source: a girl less than two years old with combined immunodeficiency, due to receive a stem cell transplant. CDR3s include the opening cysteine and the closing phenylalanine or tryptophan. D genes are given only for firm matches.

J gene | V gene | D gene | CDR3 protein
TRBJ1-1 | TRBV7-9 | TRBD1 | CTLTGANTEAFF
TRBJ1-1 | TRBV18 | . | CASSPMGRSTEAFF
TRBJ2-1 | TRBV6-5 | . | CASSYSRAYLQFF
TRBJ2-1 | TRBV24-1 | TRBD2 | CATSELAGGSYNEQFF
TRBJ1-5 | TRBV28 | . | CASRPGSSGNQPQHF
TRBJ2-3 | TRBV7-3 | TRBD2 | CASSLTVQMRGGTDTQYF
TRBJ2-5 | TRBV12-3/TRBV12-4 | . | CASSLGAQRETQYF
TRBJ2-2 | TRBV5-1 | TRBD2 | CASSSTSGPLGTGELFF
TRBJ2-3 | TRBV13 | . | CASSSGSSTDTQYF
TRBJ2-2 | TRBV29-1 | TRBD1 | CSAQDRGLSGELFF
TRBJ2-1 | TRBV6-2/TRBV6-3 | TRBD2 | CASSYSLSGSQRTSYNEQFF
TRBJ1-5 | TRBV19 | . | CASSIQGRNQPQHF
TRBJ2-1 | TRBV4-2 | . | CASSQEDPRRSSYNEQFF
TRBJ2-1 | TRBV20-1 | TRBD2 | CSVPASGVNEQFF
TRBJ2-1 | TRBV6-5 | . | CASSYSSLANSYNEQFF
TRBJ1-2 | TRBV4-1 | . | CASSREVGPGSSGYTF
TRBJ1-1 | TRBV6-1 | TRBD1 | CASTRLQGRNTEAFF
TRBJ2-5 | TRBV25-1 | . | CASSELSRAQETQYF
TRBJ2-3 | TRBV4-1 | . | CASSQRSGNLRDTQYF
TRBJ2-7 | TRBV11-1 | TRBD2 | CASSLVTSGRSRDYEQYF
TRBJ2-1 | TRBV4-1 | TRBD2 | CASSQGAGEYNEQFF
TRBJ2-7 | TRBV12-3/TRBV12-4 | . | CASSLTSYEQYF
TRBJ2-7 | TRBV7-8 | TRBD1 | CASSSRDRGEQYF
TRBJ2-2 | TRBV7-9 | . | CASSIGINTGELFF
TRBJ2-7 | TRBV29-1 | . | CSVEQDPYEQYF
TRBJ2-7 | TRBV5-1 | . | CASSPIGALLRGAQSSYEQYF
TRBJ2-1 | TRBV12-3/TRBV12-4 | . | CASSPLGPQGGNEQFF
TRBJ2-7 | TRBV6-1 | . | CASGGTSYEQYF
TRBJ2-7 | TRBV7-6 | . | CASSLLAGPIPYEQYF
TRBJ2-1 | TRBV7-6 | TRBD2 | CASSPGLDYNEQFF
TRBJ2-1 | TRBV20-1 | TRBD2 | CSARDRAGAQFF
TRBJ2-7 | TRBV7-9 | . | CASSVDGSYEQYF
TRBJ2-5 | TRBV5-1 | . | CASSLEELETQYF
TRBJ2-5 | TRBV3-1 | . | CASSQGSGQETQYF
TRBJ2-7 | TRBV6-5 | TRBD1 | CASSYEEGAYEQYF
TRBJ1-5 | TRBV29-1 | TRBD1 | CSVEEEGDRGLAQPQHF
TRBJ2-7 | TRBV4-1 | TRBD2 | CASSQETSGGYEQYF
TRBJ2-3 | TRBV20-1 | . | CSARDTRPRWSPLDTQYF
TRBJ1-2 | TRBV6-1 | TRBD1 | CASRQGWEANYGYTF
TRBJ2-5 | TRBV11-2 | TRBD1 | CASRDGPRGQGQTQYF
TRBJ2-2 | TRBV5-6 | . | CASSLEIGELFF
TRBJ2-5 | TRBV20-1 | TRBD1 | CSAEDRGRGTQYF
TRBJ2-1 | TRBV5-1 | . | CASSGGIEQFF
TRBJ1-2 | TRBV27 | . | CASSLRGANYGYTF
TRBJ2-7 | TRBV21-1 | . | CASSKARDRIYEQYF
TRBJ2-7 | TRBV6-5 | . | CASSWRQGYEQYF
TRBJ2-7 | TRBV6-5 | TRBD2 | CASSYNGRVDEQYF
TRBJ2-5 | TRBV6-5 | TRBD1 | CASSYGGTGIGETQYF
TRBJ2-7 | TRBV10-3 | TRBD2 | CAISESVSRGGLIMF